This T cell receptor (beta chain) was sequenced during a study of OX40 agonist ivuxolimab in advanced cancers. Regarding the study in general: Ivuxolimab was a fully human IgG2 agonistic monoclonal antibody targeting the costimulatory receptor OX40 (CD134). Three dose-escalation patients achieved partial responses, one with hepatocellular carcinoma and two with cutaneous melanoma. Peripheral TCRbeta sequencing was intended to test whether TCR sequence diversity was altered and clonal T-cell expansion was caused by ivuxolimab. Of the roughly 52 dose-escalation patients, hepatocellular carcinoma was present in about 20, melanoma in approximately 15, renal cell carcinoma in 9 and head and neck cancer in 9. The dose-escalation cohort was roughly 83% male with a mean age of around 64 years, ranging from roughly 20 to 85. The monotherapy dose-escalation portion (N of about 47 patients) of the phase I ivuxolimab trial is reported in the paper. Prior anti-PD-1, anti-PD-L1 or anti-CTLA-4 therapy was permitted, and approximately 40% of dose-escalation patients had received checkpoint inhibitors. Intravenous ivuxolimab was administered to patients every 2 weeks at six dose levels: 0.01, 0.1, 0.3, 1.5, 3 and 10 mg/kg.

In regard to this clone: The antigen it binds to is not known. A read error may account for a junction end that differs from germline.

General conclusions and limits of the study: The antigen specificity of the peripheral T cells that underwent clonal expansion was not determined. Low levels of normalized T-cell clonal expansion were also seen in some nonresponding patients. At doses of 0.1 to 3.0 mg/kg, clonal expansion of both CD4+ and CD8+ T cells in blood was seen between baseline and week 6. On average, CD8+ T cells showed more expanded clones than CD4+ T cells after ivuxolimab. In partial responders in the 0.1-3.0 mg/kg groups, normalized peripheral clonal expansion was found to be among the lowest, especially among CD8+ T cells.

Patients with autoimmune disease history or receiving systemic immunosuppression were excluded from the trial. Peripheral blood for TCR sequencing was collected from all dose cohorts at baseline, on cycle 4 day 1, and on cycle 7 day 1. Samples came from an open-label, multicenter, first-in-human phase I dose-escalation trial of ivuxolimab. The trial enrolled adults with locally advanced or metastatic head and neck squamous cell, hepatocellular, melanoma or renal cell carcinoma. Before TCR sequencing, CD4+ T cells and CD8+ T cells were sorted from peripheral blood as separate populations. To sequence the TCRbeta CDR3 region, genomic DNA was isolated from the sorted cells. The immunoSEQ Assay was used to sequence the TCRbeta CDR3 regions. The table was pulled from immuneACCESS by TCRdb, which kept in-frame rearrangements only. Such tables lose some clones; where checked, under half of the loss comes from unresolved V genes, and the rest has no known cause. For this sample there are roughly 63,000 clones; over 80% appear just once. The ten largest clones represent 3.4% of the sample.

The CDR3 goes from the cysteine to the phenylalanine over 13 residues. Of the read, only the CDR3 DNA is kept; its 39 bases are in frame from base 1. Sequences SGHNT (CDR1) and YYREEE (CDR2) are obtained from the germline V gene (reference sequence). The rearrangement combines TRBV5-4 with TRBJ1-3; a confident D gene designation cannot be given. The clonotype comes from an adult with an advanced solid tumor such as melanoma, head and neck, liver or kidney cancer. The input for sequencing was CD4+ or CD8+ T cells sorted from blood, taken in a trial of the OX40 agonist ivuxolimab. In nucleotide form, the sequence is TGTGCCAGCAGCCGAGAAATTGCGGACCGGGTCCAATTT. Its product reads: CASSREIADRVQF.